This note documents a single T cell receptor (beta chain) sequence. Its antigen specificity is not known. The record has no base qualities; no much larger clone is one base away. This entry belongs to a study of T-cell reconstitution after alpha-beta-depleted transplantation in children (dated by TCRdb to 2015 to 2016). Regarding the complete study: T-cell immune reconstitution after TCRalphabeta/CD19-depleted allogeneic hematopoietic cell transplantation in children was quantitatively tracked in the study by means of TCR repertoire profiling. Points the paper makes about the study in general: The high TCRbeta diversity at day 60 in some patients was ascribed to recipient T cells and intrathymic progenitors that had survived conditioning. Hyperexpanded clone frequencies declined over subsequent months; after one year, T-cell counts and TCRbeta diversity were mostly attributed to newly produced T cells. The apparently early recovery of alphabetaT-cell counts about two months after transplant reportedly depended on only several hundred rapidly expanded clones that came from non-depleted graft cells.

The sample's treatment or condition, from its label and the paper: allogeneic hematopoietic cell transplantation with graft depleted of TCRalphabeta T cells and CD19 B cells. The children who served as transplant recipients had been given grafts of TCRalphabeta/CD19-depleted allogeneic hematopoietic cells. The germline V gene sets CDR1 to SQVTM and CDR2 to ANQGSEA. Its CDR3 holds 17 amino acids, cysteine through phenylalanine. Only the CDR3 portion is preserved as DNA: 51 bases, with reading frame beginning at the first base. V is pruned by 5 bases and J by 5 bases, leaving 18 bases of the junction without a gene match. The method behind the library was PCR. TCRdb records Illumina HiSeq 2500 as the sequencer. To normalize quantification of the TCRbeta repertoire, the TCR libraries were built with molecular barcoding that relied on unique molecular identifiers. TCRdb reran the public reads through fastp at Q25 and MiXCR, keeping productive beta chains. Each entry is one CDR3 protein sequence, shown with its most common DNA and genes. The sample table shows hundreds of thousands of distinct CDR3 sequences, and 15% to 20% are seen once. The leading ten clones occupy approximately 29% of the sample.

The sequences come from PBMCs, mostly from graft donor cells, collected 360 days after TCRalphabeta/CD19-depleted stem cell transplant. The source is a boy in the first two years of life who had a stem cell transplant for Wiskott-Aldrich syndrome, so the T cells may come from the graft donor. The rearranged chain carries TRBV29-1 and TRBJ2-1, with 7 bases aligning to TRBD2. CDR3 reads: CSVRPYGGSTGNNEQFF. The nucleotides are TGCAGCGTTCGCCCCTATGGCGGGAGCACCGGGAACAATGAGCAGTTCTTC.